This is a list of T cell receptor beta chains from one sample in a study of radiotherapy plus CTLA-4 blockade in lung cancer. Clones were sequenced by immunoSEQ multiplex PCR, and TCRdb holds only the in-frame ones, with some missing. This sample has 60,000 to 85,000 clones, with 70% to 90% found just once. Sequenced material: peripheral blood, taken from a patient treated with radiotherapy plus ipilimumab. These receptors came from a human donor with non-small cell lung cancer who had stable disease on radiotherapy plus ipilimumab. Each CDR3 is given with its conserved first and last residue. A D gene is named only where the DNA matches it firmly. The size field is filled for only some rows; it gives once, few, many or a size class.

TRBD1	once	TRBV9	TRBJ2-1	TGTGCCAGCAGCGTATCGGGACAGGGGGCACATGAGCAGTTCTTC	CASSVSGQGAHEQFF
TRBD1	.	TRBV30	TRBJ1-3	TGTGCCTGGAGTGTCCCGGGACAGTTAAACACCATATATTTT	CAWSVPGQLNTIYF
TRBD2	.	TRBV9	TRBJ2-7	TGTGCCAGCAGCGTAGACCTAGCGGGCGAGCAGTACTTC	CASSVDLAGEQYF
TRBD2	.	TRBV11-1	TRBJ2-3	TGTGCCAGCAGCTTCGTAGCGGGGGGAAGCACAGATACGCAGTATTTT	CASSFVAGGSTDTQYF
TRBD2	few	TRBV4-1	TRBJ2-1	TGCGCCAGCAGCCGACGACTAGCCGATCGGAATGAGCAGTTCTTC	CASSRRLADRNEQFF
TRBD2	.	TRBV7-9	TRBJ2-7	TGTGCCAGCAGCTTAGGACTAGCGAACGAGCAGTACTTC	CASSLGLANEQYF
.	.	TRBV19	TRBJ2-5	TGTGCCAGTAGTACCCTTATAAACCAAGAGACCCAGTACTTC	CASSTLINQETQYF
.	.	TRBV5-1	TRBJ1-2	TGCGCCAGCAGCTTGTCAGGGAGGGATGACTATGGCTACACCTTC	CASSLSGRDDYGYTF
TRBD1	.	TRBV5-4	TRBJ2-7	TGTGCCAGCAGCTTGGGGGCAGGGGGCCCCTACGAGCAGTACTTC	CASSLGAGGPYEQYF
.	once	TRBV7-9	TRBJ1-2	TGTGCCAGCAGCTTAGTCGGACAGACGTATGGCTACACCTTC	CASSLVGQTYGYTF
TRBD2	once	TRBV5-1	TRBJ2-7	TGCGCCAGCAGCTTATATGGCGGGGGGGCCCGCGAGCAGTACTTC	CASSLYGGGAREQYF
TRBD2	.	TRBV30	TRBJ2-1	TGTGCCTGGGCCGGGACTAGCGCTTACAATGAGCAGTTCTTC	CAWAGTSAYNEQFF
.	.	TRBV6-1	TRBJ1-6	TGTGCCATTAACACAGGAGGTTATAATTCACCCCTCCACTTT	CAINTGGYNSPLHF
.	.	TRBV9	TRBJ1-3	TGTGCCAGCAGCGTAACCTCTGTAGCGGCTGGGGGAAACACCATATATTTT	CASSVTSVAAGGNTIYF
TRBD1	.	TRBV27	TRBJ1-6	TGTGCCAGCAGTGCTCCGGGACAGAATTCACCCCTCCACTTT	CASSAPGQNSPLHF
TRBD1	.	TRBV6-6	TRBJ1-1	TGTGCCACGGAATTGGACAGGAAGGGCACTGAAGCTTTCTTT	CATELDRKGTEAFF
TRBD1	.	TRBV7-7	TRBJ2-7	TGTGCCAGCAGCCAAACTCAGGGGGACACCGGGGATCGGGGAAACTACGAGCAGTACTTC	CASSQTQGDTGDRGNYEQYF
.	few	TRBV7-3	TRBJ2-6	TGTGCCAGCAGCAACTCTGGGGCCAACGTCCTGACTTTC	CASSNSGANVLTF
.	.	TRBV5-7	TRBJ2-7	TGTGCCAGCAGCTTGGGATTGAACTACGAGCAGTACTTC	CASSLGLNYEQYF
TRBD2	.	TRBV10-2	TRBJ2-1	TGCGCCAGCAGTGTCGGGGAGGGTGAGCAGTTCTTC	CASSVGEGEQFF
.	.	TRBV6-1	TRBJ2-3	TGTGCCAGCAGTGAAGCGCTGAGCGGGTCCGATCCCACGGATACGCAGTATTTT	CASSEALSGSDPTDTQYF
.	.	TRBV28	TRBJ1-5	TGTGCCAGCAATCCCGGAGGAGGGCTTCATTTT	CASNPGGGLHF
TRBD2	.	TRBV30	TRBJ2-7	TGTGCCTGGAAACGGGCGGGAGGCTCCTACGAGCAGTACTTC	CAWKRAGGSYEQYF
.	.	TRBV6-6	TRBJ2-5	TGTGCCAGCAGACGGGACGCCGACAAAATACAAGAGACCCAGTACTTC	CASRRDADKIQETQYF